The 17 T cell receptor beta chains in this list originate from one sample, sequenced in a study of blood T cell repertoires in COVID-19. Profiling relied on immunoSEQ multiplex PCR, and the TCRdb table lists in-frame clones only, not all of them. This sample has around 80,000 clones, with 80% found just once. Source material: peripheral blood. The receptors here all came from a woman between 70 and 85 years old with acute or convalescent COVID-19.

The V gene is TRBV2, the J gene TRBJ2-1, with 10 bases identical to TRBD2. This CDR3 is 15 amino acids long. V lost 7 bases and J lost 3; bases outside the gene matches: 6. Per germline, CDR1 SNHLY and CDR2 FYNNEI. The CDR3 nucleotides read TGTGCCAGCAAACAAGCGGGGGGGATCTACAATGAGCAGTTCTTC. Translation gives CASKQAGGIYNEQFF.

This chain uses TRBV2 with TRBJ2-1, with 9 bases fitting TRBD2. Germline CDR1 SNHLY, CDR2 FYNNEI. V was pared by 3 bases and J by 0 bases, with 0 bases of the junction left unmatched. The CDR3 has 15 residues. DNA for the CDR3: TGTGCCAGCAGTGATAGCGGGGGCTCCTACAATGAGCAGTTCTTC. Encoded protein: CASSDSGGSYNEQFF. Supplemented by reference TRBV2 and TRBJ2-1, the full variable domain reads EPEVTQTPSHQVTQMGQEVILRCVPISNHLYFYWYRQILGQKVEFLVSFYNNEISEKSEIFDDQFSVERPDGSNFTLKIRSTKLEDSAMYFCASSDSGGSYNEQFFGPGTRLTVL.

The rearrangement uses TRBV19 and TRBJ2-1, with D perhaps TRBD2 (5 bases). Trimming took off 5 bases at V and 8 bases at J, with 25 bases between the two ends. The germline CDR1 and CDR2 sequences are LNHDA and SQIVND (reference sequence). The length of the CDR3 is 17 residues. This CDR3 reads CASSLVRPAAFGDEQFF. CDR3 nucleotide sequence: TGTGCCAGTAGTCTGGTTCGCCCAGCGGCCTTCGGGGATGAGCAGTTCTTC.

The V gene is TRBV3-1 (or the pseudogene TRBV3-2), the J gene TRBJ1-4; 10 bases are a match to TRBD1. This CDR3 is built from 14 residues. Germline CDR1 is LGHDT and CDR2 is YNNKEL (reference sequence). V trimming: 3 bases; J trimming: 8 bases; junction bases outside the gene matches: 3. The CDR3 DNA is TGTGCCAGCAGCCATGGACAGGGGGACGAAAAACTGTTTTTT. It encodes CASSHGQGDEKLFF.

The rearrangement joins TRBV5-5 to TRBJ1-1; D gene ambiguous. Germline assignment: CDR1 SGHKS and CDR2 YYEKEE (reference sequence). This CDR3 comprises 14 residues. Deletions cut 1 base from V and 2 bases from J, with 9 bases between. CDR3 protein: CASSLRPDNTEAFF. The CDR3 DNA reads TGTGCCAGCAGCTTGCGCCCAGATAACACTGAAGCTTTCTTT.

The chain uses TRBV23-1 and TRBJ1-4; 7 bases line up with TRBD1. TRBV23-1 is an ORF, and what it does is uncertain. The CDR3 runs to 12 residues. Trimming removed 9 bases from V and 7 bases from J; junction bases left unmatched: 5. CDR3 sequence: CARGTDFEKLFF. DNA of the CDR3: TGCGCCAGGGGGACAGACTTTGAAAAACTGTTTTTT.

The V call is TRBV11-3, the J call TRBJ1-2, with unresolved D. The CDR3 sequence is 14 residues long. V was cut by 2 bases and J by 8 bases, with 15 bases left in between. Germline-derived CDR1 and CDR2 are SGHNT and YENEEA. The CDR3 DNA is TGTGCCAGCAGCTTATCCCCAGGTACCGGCGGCTACACCTTC. Its translation: CASSLSPGTGGYTF.

The rearrangement links TRBV6-4 to TRBJ1-2, with 8 positions matching TRBD1. The J segment lost 8 bases and the V segment lost 4 bases, leaving 6 bases of the junction unmatched. CDR3 length: 13 amino acids. Germline CDR1 and CDR2: MRHNA and SNTAGT. The CDR3 sequence is CASSAGTGGGYTF. DNA for the CDR3: TGTGCCAGCAGTGCCGGGACAGGAGGAGGCTACACCTTC.

The CDR3: CASRPQGSSYEQYF. The CDR3, as DNA: TGTGCCAGCAGGCCTCAGGGGAGCTCCTACGAGCAGTACTTC. This chain connects TRBV6-5 to TRBJ2-7; maybe TRBD1 (6 bases). V was pared by 6 bases and J by 0 bases, with 12 bases between. This CDR3 has 14 residues. The germline V gene encodes CDR1 MNHEY and CDR2 SVGAGI.

CDR3: CASSLGEGAGNTIYF. In nucleotides, the CDR3 is TGCGCCAGCAGCTTGGGTGAAGGGGCTGGAAACACCATATATTTT. The chain uses TRBV5-1 and TRBJ1-3, with TRBD1 as a possible D gene (5 bases). V lost 0 bases and J lost 2, with 9 bases in between. The CDR3 loop spans 15 amino acids. The V gene's germline CDR1 is SGHRS and CDR2 YFSETQ.

V and J are TRBV3-1 (or the pseudogene TRBV3-2) and TRBJ1-2, with 7 nucleotides matching TRBD1. This CDR3 has 14 residues. V trimming: 2 bases; J trimming: 4 bases; junction bases outside the gene matches: 4. Germline loops: CDR1 LGHDT, CDR2 YNNKEL (reference sequence). CDR3: CASSQRDRGYGYTF. The DNA for the CDR3 is TGTGCCAGCAGCCAACGGGACAGAGGCTATGGCTACACCTTC.

V usage is TRBV3-1 (or the pseudogene TRBV3-2) and J usage is TRBJ1-2, with D tentatively TRBD1 (6 bases). This CDR3 contains 17 residues. V was pared by 6 bases and J by 6 bases, with 26 bases between. Per the germline V gene, CDR1 is LGHDT and CDR2 is YNNKEL (reference sequence). The CDR3 reads CASSRLAVRDTWDGYTF. The CDR3, as DNA: TGTGCCAGCAGTCGATTGGCCGTCCGGGACACTTGGGATGGCTACACCTTC.

The rearrangement uses TRBV5-1 and TRBJ2-3, with D possibly being TRBD1 (6 bases). CDR3 length: 16 amino acids. Germline V CDR1 and CDR2: SGHRS, YFSETQ. Trimming pared 1 base from V and 3 bases from J, leaving 15 bases between. The chain's CDR3 is CASSLRQGPSTDTQYF. The CDR3 coding sequence is TGCGCCAGCAGCTTGAGGCAGGGGCCATCTACAGATACGCAGTATTTT.

V and J are TRBV6-5 and TRBJ1-1; D is unclear. Looked up from germline, CDR1 is MNHEY and CDR2 is SVGAGI. The CDR3 totals 13 residues. The germline V and J ends were trimmed by 5 bases and 1 base, with 8 bases remaining between them. The CDR3 here is CASSHRGNTEAFF. Here the CDR3 DNA reads TGTGCCAGCAGTCACCGAGGGAACACTGAAGCTTTCTTT.

This clone was detected only a few times. The chain is built from TRBV7-6 and TRBJ1-4, with D perhaps TRBD1 (5 bases). This CDR3 region has 16 residues. Germline V gives CDR1 SGHVS, CDR2 FNYEAQ. Trimming removed 3 bases from V and 0 bases from J, with 11 bases in between. CDR3 nucleotide sequence: TGTGCCAGCAGCTTGGGGGGACGCACAACTAATGAAAAACTGTTTTTT. It translates to CASSLGGRTTNEKLFF.

The chain links TRBV6-5 to TRBJ1-1; the D gene is possibly TRBD1 (6 bases). CDR1 is MNHEY, CDR2 SVGAGI, per germline. This CDR3 has 14 residues. V was clipped by 5 bases and J by 2 bases, with 12 bases between them. The CDR3 protein is CASSPSRGNTEAFF. The CDR3 coding sequence is TGTGCCAGCAGTCCTAGCAGGGGAAACACTGAAGCTTTCTTT.

This clone was detected only a few times. J is TRBJ2-7 and V is TRBV21-1; TRBD1, as called in the table, went unchecked against the DNA. TRBV21-1 is termed a pseudogene. This CDR3 region has 15 residues. The CDR3 is CASSKVRQAYYEQYF. The DNA of the CDR3 is TGTGCCAGCAGCAAAGTTAGACAGGCGTACTACGAGCAGTACTTC.